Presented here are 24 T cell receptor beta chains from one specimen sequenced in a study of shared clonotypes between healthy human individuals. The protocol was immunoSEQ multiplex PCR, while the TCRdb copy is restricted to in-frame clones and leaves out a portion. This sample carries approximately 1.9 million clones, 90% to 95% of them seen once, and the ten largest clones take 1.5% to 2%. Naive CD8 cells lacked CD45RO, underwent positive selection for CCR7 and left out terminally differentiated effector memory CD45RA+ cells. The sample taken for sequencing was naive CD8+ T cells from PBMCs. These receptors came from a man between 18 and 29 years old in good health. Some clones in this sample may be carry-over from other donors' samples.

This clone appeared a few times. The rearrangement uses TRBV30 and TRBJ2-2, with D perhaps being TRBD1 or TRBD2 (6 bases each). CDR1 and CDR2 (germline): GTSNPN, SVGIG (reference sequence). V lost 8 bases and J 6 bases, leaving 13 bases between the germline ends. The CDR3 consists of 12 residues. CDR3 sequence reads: CAQPGASGELFF. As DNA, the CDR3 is TGTGCCCAACCGGGGGCCTCCGGGGAGCTGTTTTTT. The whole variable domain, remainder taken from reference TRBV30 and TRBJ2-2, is SQTIHQWPATLVQPVGSPLSLECTVEGTSNPNLYWYRQAAGRGLQLLFYSVGIGQISSEVPQNLSASRPQDRQFILSSKKLLLSDSGFYLCAQPGASGELFFGEGSRLTVL.

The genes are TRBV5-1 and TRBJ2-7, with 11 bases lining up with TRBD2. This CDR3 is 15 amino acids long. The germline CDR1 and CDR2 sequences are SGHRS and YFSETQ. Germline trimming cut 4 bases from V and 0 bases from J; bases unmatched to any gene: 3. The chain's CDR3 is CASSTGLAASYEQYF. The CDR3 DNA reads TGCGCCAGCAGCACGGGACTAGCGGCCTCCTACGAGCAGTACTTC.

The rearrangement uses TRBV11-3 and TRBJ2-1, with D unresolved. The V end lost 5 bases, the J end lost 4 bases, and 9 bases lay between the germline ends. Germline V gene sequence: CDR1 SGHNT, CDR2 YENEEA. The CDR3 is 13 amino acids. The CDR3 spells CASSDLGYNEQFF. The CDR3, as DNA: TGTGCCAGCAGCGACCTTGGATACAATGAGCAGTTCTTC.

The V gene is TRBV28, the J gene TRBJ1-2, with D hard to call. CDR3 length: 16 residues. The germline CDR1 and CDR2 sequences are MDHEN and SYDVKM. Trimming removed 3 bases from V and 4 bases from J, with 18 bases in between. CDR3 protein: CASSLFPRGSGYGYTF. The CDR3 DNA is TGTGCCAGCAGTTTGTTCCCCCGCGGCTCTGGCTATGGCTACACCTTC.

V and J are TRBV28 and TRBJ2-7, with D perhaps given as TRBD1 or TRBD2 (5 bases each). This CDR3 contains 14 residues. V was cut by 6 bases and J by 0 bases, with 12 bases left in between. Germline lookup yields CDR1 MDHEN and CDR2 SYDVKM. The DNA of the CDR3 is TGTGCCAGCAGAGGACGGGACGGCTCCTACGAGCAGTACTTC. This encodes CASRGRDGSYEQYF.

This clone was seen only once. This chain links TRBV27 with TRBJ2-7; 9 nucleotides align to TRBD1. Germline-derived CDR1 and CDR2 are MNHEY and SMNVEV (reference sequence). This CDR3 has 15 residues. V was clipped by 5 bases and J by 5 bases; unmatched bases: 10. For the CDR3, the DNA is TGTGCCAGCAGTCCAACCGGGACAGGGAGAGACGAGCAGTACTTC. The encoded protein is CASSPTGTGRDEQYF.

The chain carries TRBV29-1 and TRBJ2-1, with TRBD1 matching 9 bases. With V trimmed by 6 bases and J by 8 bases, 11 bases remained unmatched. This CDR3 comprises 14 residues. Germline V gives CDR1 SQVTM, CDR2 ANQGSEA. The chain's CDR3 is CSVGTGNPLDEQFF. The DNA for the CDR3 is TGCAGCGTCGGGACAGGGAACCCTCTGGATGAGCAGTTCTTC.

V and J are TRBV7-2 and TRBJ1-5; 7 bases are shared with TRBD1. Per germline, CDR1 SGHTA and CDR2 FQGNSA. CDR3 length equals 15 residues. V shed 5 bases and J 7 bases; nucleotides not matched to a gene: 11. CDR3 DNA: TGTGCCAGCAGCGGTAAAGACAGGGAGGGCCAGCCCCAGCATTTT. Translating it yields CASSGKDREGQPQHF.

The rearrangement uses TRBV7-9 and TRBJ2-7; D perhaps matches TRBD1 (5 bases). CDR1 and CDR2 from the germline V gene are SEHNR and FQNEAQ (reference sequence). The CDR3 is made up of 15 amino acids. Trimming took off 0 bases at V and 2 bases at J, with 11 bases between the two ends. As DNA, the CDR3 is TGTGCCAGCAGCTTAGCCTGGGAAGGGGCCTACGAGCAGTACTTC. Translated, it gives CASSLAWEGAYEQYF.

The CDR3 reads CATGLFHNEQFF. Written as DNA, the CDR3 is TGTGCCACCGGACTGTTCCACAATGAGCAGTTCTTC. This chain links TRBV15 with TRBJ2-1; D possibly corresponds to TRBD2 (5 bases). The CDR3 runs to 12 residues. Deletions cut 8 bases from V and 5 bases from J, with 10 bases between. Germline V gene sequence: CDR1 LNHNV, CDR2 YYDKDF (reference sequence).

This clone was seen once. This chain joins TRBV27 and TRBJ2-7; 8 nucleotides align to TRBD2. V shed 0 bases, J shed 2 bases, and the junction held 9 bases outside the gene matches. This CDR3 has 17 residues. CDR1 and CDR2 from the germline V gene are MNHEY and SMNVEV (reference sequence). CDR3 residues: CASSLSPKLAAAYEQYF. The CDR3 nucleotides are TGTGCCAGCAGTTTATCCCCCAAACTAGCGGCAGCCTACGAGCAGTACTTC.

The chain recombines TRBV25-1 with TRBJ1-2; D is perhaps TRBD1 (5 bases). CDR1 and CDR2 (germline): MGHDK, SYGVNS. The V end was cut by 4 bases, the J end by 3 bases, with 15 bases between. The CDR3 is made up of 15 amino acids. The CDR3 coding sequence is TGTGCCAGCAGTGGTAGTAGGGGCCGCGACTATGGCTACACCTTC. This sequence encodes CASSGSRGRDYGYTF.

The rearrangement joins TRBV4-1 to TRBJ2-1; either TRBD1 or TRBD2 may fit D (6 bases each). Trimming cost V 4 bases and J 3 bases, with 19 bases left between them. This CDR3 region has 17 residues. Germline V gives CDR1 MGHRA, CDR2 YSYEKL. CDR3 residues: CASSPSGGAGDYNEQFF. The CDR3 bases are TGCGCCAGCAGCCCCTCCGGGGGCGCGGGTGACTACAATGAGCAGTTCTTC.

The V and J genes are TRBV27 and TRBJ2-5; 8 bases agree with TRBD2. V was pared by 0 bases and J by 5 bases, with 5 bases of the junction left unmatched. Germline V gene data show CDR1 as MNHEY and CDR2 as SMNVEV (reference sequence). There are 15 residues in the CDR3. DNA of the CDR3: TGTGCCAGCAGTTTATCCAGCGAGCGGGAGGAGACCCAGTACTTC. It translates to CASSLSSEREETQYF.

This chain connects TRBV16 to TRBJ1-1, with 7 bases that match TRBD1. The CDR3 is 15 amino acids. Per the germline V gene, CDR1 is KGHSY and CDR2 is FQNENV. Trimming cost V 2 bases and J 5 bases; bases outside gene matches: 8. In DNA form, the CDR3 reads TGTGCCAGCAGCCAACTGACAGGGAGGAAAACTGAAGCTTTCTTT. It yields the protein CASSQLTGRKTEAFF.

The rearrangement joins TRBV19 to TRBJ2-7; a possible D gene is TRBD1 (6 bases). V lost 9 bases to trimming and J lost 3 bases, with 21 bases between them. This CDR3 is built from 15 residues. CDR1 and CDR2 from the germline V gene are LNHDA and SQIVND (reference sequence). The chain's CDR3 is CASSTQGTLSYEQYF. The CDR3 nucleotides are TGTGCCAGCTCCACCCAGGGGACGTTGAGCTACGAGCAGTACTTC.

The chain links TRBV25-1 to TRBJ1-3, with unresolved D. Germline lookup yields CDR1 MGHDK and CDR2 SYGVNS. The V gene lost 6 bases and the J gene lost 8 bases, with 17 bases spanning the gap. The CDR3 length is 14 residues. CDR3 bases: TGTGCCAGCAGGACCGTCTCAGAGGCGGACACCATATATTTT. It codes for CASRTVSEADTIYF.

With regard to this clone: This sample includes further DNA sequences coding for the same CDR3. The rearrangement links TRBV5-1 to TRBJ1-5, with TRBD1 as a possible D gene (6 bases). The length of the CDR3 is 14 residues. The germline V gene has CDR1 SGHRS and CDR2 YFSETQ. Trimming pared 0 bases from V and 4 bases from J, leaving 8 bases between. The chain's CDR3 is CASSLEGGNQPQHF. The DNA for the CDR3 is TGCGCCAGCAGCTTGGAGGGGGGGAATCAGCCCCAGCATTTT.

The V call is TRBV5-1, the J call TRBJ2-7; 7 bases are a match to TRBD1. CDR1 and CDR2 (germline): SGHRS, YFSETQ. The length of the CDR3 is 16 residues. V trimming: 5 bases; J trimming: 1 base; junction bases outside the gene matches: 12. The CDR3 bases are TGCGCCAGCAGGGCACCGGGACAGTCATCGTCCTACGAGCAGTACTTC. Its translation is CASRAPGQSSSYEQYF.

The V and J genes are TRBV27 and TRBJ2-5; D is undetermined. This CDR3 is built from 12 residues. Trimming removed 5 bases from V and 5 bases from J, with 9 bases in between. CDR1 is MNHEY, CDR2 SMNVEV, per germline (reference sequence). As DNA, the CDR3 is TGTGCCAGCAGTCCCGGTGGGGAGACCCAGTACTTC. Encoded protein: CASSPGGETQYF.

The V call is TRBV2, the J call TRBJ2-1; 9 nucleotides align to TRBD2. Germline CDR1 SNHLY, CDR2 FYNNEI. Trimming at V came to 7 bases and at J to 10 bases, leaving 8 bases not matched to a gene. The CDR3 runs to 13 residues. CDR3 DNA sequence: TGTGCCAGCACGGCTAGCGGGGTGTCCGAGCAGTTCTTC. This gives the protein CASTASGVSEQFF.

CDR3 DNA: TGTGCCAGCAGCCCAGGGGGTGGGGTTCGGTACTTC. It translates to CASSPGGGVRYF. The chain employs TRBV5-8 and TRBJ2-7, with 7 bases aligning to TRBD1. The J segment lost 12 bases and the V segment lost 4 bases, leaving 10 bases of the junction unmatched. The CDR3 sequence is 12 residues long. Germline CDR1 SGHTS, CDR2 YDEGEE.

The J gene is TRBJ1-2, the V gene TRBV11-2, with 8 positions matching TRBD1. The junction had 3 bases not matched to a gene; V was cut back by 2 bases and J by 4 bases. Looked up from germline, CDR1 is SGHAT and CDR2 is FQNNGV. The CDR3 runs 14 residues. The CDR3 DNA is TGTGCCAGCAGCTTACAGGGGGCGGGCTATGGCTACACCTTC. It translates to CASSLQGAGYGYTF.

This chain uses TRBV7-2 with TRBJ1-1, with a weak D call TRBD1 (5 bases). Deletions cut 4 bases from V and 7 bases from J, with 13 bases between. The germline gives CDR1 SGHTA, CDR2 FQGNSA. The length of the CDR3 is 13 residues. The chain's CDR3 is CASSSSWGFEAFF. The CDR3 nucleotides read TGTGCCAGCAGCTCATCATGGGGGTTTGAAGCTTTCTTT.